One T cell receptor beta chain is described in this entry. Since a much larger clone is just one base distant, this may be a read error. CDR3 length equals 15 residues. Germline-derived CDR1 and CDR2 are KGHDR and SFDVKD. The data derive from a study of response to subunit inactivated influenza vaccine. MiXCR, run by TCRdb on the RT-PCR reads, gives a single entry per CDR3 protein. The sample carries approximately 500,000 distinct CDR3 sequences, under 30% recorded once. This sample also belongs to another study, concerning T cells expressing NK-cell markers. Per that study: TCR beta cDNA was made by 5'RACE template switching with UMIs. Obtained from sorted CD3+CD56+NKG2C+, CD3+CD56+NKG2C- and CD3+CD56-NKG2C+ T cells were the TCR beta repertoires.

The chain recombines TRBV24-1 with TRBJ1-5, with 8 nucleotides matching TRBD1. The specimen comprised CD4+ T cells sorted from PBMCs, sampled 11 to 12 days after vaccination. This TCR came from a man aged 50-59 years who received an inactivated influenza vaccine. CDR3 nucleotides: TGTGGCACCAGTGATGCCAGGGGGCGCTCTCAGCCCCAGCATTTT. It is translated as CGTSDARGRSQPQHF.